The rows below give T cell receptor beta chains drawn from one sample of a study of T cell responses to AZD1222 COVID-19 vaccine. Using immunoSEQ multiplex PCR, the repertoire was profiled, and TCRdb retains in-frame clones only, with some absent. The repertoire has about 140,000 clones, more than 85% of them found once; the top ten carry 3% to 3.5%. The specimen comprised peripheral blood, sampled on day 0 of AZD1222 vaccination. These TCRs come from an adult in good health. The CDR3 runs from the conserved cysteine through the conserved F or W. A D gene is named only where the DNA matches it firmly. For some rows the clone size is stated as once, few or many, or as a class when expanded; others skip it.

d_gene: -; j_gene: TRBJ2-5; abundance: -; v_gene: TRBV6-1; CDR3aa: CASSDARPTRTETQYF; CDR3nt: TGTGCCAGCAGTGACGCGAGGCCAACAAGGACGGAGACCCAGTACTTC
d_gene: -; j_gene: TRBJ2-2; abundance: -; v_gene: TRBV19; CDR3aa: CASSTDSIWDTGELFF; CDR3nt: TGTGCCAGTAGTACGGACAGCATCTGGGACACCGGGGAGCTGTTTTTT
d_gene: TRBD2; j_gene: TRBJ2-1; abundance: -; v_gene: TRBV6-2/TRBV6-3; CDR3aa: CASSYRVSGSFYNEQFF; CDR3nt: TGTGCCAGCAGTTACCGTGTAAGCGGGAGTTTCTACAATGAGCAGTTCTTC
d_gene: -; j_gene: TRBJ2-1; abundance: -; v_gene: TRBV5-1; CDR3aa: CASSLEYWTLRGNEQFF; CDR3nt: TGCGCCAGCAGCTTGGAATACTGGACACTCAGGGGTAATGAGCAGTTCTTC
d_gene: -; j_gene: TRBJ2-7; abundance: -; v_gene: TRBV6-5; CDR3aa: CASKRGTARYEQYF; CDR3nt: TGTGCCAGCAAGAGGGGGACGGCACGCTACGAGCAGTACTTC
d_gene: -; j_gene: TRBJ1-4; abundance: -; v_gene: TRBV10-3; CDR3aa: CAISDEISNEKLFF; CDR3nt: TGTGCCATCAGTGATGAAATCAGTAATGAAAAACTGTTTTTT
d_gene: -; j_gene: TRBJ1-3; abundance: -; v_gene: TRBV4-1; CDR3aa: CASSLRLTTDGNSGNTIYF; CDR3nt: TGCGCCAGCAGCCTCCGCCTAACGACGGACGGCAACTCTGGAAACACCATATATTTT
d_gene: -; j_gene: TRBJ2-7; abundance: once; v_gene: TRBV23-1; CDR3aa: CARLPGDVQYF; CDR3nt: TGCGCCAGATTGCCCGGGGATGTGCAGTACTTC
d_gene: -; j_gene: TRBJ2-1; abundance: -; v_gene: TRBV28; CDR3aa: CATFGSSSYNEQFF; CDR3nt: -
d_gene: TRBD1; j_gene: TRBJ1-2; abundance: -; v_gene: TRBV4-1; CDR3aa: CASSQGGTGGTNYGYTF; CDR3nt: TGCGCCAGCAGCCAAGGTGGGACAGGAGGGACTAACTATGGCTACACCTTC
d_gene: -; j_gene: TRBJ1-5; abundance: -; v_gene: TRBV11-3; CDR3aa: CASSFWTRDWVSNQPQHF; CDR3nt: TGTGCCAGCAGCTTTTGGACCAGGGATTGGGTTAGCAATCAGCCCCAGCATTTT
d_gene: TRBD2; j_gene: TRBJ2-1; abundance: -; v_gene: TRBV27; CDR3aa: CASSGLAAYNEQFF; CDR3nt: TGTGCCAGCAGTGGACTAGCGGCCTACAATGAGCAGTTCTTC
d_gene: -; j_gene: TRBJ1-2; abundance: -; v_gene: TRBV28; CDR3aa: CASSFHVGYTF; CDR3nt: TGTGCCAGCAGTTTTCACGTTGGCTACACCTTC
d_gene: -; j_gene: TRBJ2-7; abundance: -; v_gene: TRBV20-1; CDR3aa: CSGGVVYEQYF; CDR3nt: TGCAGTGGGGGGGTAGTCTACGAGCAGTACTTC
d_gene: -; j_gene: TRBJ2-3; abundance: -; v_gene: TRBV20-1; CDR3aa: CSARALDTQYF; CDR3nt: TGCAGTGCTAGGGCGCTAGATACGCAGTATTTT
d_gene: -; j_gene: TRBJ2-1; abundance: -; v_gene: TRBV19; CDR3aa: CASSINGAFNEQFF; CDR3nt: TGTGCCAGTAGTATAAACGGAGCCTTCAATGAGCAGTTCTTC
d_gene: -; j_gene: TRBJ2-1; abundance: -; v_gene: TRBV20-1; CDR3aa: CSASRQSSYNEQFF; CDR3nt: TGCAGTGCTAGTAGGCAGAGCTCCTACAATGAGCAGTTCTTC
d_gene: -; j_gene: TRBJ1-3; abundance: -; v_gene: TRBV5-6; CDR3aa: CASSLVEGPGNTIYF; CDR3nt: TGTGCCAGCAGCTTGGTCGAGGGACCTGGAAACACCATATATTTT
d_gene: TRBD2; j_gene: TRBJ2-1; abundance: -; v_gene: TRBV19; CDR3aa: CASSIDSSGSLNEQFF; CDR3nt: TGTGCCAGTAGTATAGATAGTAGCGGGAGCTTAAATGAGCAGTTCTTC
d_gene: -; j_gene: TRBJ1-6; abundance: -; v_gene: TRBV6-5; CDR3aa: CASSSLSPLHF; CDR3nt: TGTGCCAGCAGTTCCCTCTCACCCCTCCACTTT
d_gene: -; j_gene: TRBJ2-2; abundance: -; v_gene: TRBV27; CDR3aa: CASRSGGDTGELFF; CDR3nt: TGTGCCAGCAGGTCCGGGGGCGACACCGGGGAGCTGTTTTTT
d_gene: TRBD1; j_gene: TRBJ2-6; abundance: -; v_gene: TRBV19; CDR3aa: CASSTPTGHPFSGANVLTF; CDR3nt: TGTGCCAGTAGTACCCCGACAGGGCATCCATTCTCTGGGGCCAACGTCCTGACTTTC
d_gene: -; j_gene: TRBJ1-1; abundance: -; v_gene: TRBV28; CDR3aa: CASSLYLRRFGQWDTEAFF; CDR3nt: TGTGCCAGCAGTTTATATTTACGTAGGTTTGGACAGTGGGACACTGAAGCTTTCTTT
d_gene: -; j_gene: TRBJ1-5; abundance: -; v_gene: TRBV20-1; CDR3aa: CSARENQPQHF; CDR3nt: TGCAGTGCTAGAGAGAATCAGCCCCAGCATTTT
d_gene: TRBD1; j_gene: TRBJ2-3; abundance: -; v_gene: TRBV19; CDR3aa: CASRGQLSTDTQYF; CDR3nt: TGTGCCAGTAGGGGACAGCTAAGCACAGATACGCAGTATTTT
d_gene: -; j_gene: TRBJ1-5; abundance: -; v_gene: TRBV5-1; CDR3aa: CASSLNGDGSNQPQHF; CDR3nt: TGCGCCAGCAGCTTGAACGGGGACGGTAGCAATCAGCCCCAGCATTTT
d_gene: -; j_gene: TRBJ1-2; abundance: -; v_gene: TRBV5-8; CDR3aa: CASSSDIDYGYTF; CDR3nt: TGTGCCAGCAGCTCTGACATAGACTATGGCTACACCTTC
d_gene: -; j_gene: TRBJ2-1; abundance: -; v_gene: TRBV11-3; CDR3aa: CASSLLRSDNEQFF; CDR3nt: TGTGCCAGCAGCTTACTGCGATCCGACAATGAGCAGTTCTTC
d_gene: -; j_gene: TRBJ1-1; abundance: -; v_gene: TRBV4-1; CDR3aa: CASSHVGEVNTEAFF; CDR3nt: TGCGCCAGCAGCCACGTTGGGGAGGTGAACACTGAAGCTTTCTTT
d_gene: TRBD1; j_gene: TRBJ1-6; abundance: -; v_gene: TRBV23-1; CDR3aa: CASSPYRGQNSPLHF; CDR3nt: TGCGCCAGCAGTCCATACAGGGGGCAGAACTCACCCCTCCACTTT
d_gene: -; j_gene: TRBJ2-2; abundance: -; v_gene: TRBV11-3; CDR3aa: CASSQSVVANTGELFF; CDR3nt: TGTGCCAGCAGCCAAAGTGTGGTAGCGAACACCGGGGAGCTGTTTTTT
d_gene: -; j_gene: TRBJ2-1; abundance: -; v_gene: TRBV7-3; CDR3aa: CASSLEVDTPRQFF; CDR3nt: TGTGCCAGCAGCTTAGAAGTGGACACGCCGAGGCAGTTCTTC
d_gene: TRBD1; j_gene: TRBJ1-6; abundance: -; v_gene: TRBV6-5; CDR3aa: CASSYGHQGEGSPLHF; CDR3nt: TGTGCCAGCAGTTACGGGCATCAGGGGGAAGGCTCACCCCTCCACTTT
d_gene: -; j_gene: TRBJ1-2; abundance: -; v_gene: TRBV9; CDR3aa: CASSVGDIDYGYTF; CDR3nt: TGTGCCAGCAGCGTAGGAGACATCGACTATGGCTACACCTTC
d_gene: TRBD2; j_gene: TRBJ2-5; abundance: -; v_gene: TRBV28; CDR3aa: CASSPAGGTETQYF; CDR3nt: TGTGCCAGCAGCCCAGCGGGAGGGACGGAGACCCAGTACTTC
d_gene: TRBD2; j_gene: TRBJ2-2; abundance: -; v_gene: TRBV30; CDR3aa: CAWSVGTSFSGELFF; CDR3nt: TGTGCCTGGTCGGTCGGGACTAGCTTTTCCGGGGAGCTGTTTTTT
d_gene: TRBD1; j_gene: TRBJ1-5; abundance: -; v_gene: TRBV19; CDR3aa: CASSITGASNQPQHF; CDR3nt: TGTGCCAGTAGTATTACAGGGGCGAGCAATCAGCCCCAGCATTTT
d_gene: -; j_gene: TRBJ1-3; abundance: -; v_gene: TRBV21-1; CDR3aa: CASSNRGNTIYF; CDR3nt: TGTGCCAGCAGCAATCGGGGAAACACCATATATTTT
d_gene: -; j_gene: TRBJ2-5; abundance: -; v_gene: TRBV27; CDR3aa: CASSSMPAAETQYF; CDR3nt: TGTGCCAGCAGTTCGATGCCCGCGGCGGAGACCCAGTACTTC
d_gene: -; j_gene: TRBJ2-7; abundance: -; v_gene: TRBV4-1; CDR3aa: CASSQQDEQYF; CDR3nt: TGCGCCAGCAGCCAGCAGGACGAGCAGTACTTC
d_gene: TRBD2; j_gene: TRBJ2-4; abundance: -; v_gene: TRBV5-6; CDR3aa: CASSLVSSGSLGNIQYF; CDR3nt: TGTGCCAGCAGCTTGGTGTCTAGCGGGAGTCTCGGAAACATTCAGTACTTC
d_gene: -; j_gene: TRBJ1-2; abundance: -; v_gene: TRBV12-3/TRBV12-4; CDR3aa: CASSRAIGGGYTF; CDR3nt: TGTGCCAGCAGCCGAGCCATCGGAGGGGGCTACACCTTC
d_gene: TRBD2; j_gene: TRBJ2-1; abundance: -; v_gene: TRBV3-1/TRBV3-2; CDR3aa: CASSPLGGSSYNEQFF; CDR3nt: TGTGCCAGCAGCCCCCTTGGCGGGAGCTCCTACAATGAGCAGTTCTTC
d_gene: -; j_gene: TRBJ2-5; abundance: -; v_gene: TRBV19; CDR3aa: CASSPWGREIVETQYF; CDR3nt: TGTGCCAGTAGTCCCTGGGGACGGGAAATAGTAGAGACCCAGTACTTC
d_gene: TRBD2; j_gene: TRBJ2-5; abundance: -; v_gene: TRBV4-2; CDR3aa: CASSGVLAGAAQYF; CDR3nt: TGTGCCAGCAGCGGGGTGCTAGCGGGTGCGGCCCAGTACTTC
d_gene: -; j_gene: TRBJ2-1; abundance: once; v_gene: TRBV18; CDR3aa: CASSPRQEGVNEQFF; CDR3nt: TGTGCCAGCTCACCACGACAGGAGGGTGTCAATGAGCAGTTCTTC
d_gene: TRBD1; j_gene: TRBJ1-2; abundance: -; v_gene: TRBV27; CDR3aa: CASSPVPGGGYTF; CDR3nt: TGTGCCAGCAGCCCGGTCCCAGGGGGTGGCTACACCTTC
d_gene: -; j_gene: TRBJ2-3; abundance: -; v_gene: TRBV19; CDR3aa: CASSYRVSTDTQYF; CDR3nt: TGTGCCAGTAGCTACAGGGTCAGCACAGATACGCAGTATTTT
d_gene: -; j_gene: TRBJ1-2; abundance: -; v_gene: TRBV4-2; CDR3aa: CASSQVLIAGNGEYGYTF; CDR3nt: TGTGCCAGCAGCCAAGTCCTCATAGCAGGGAACGGGGAGTATGGCTACACCTTC
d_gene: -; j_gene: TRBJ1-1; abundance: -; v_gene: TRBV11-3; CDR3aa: CASSLGDQDSTVNTEAFF; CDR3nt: TGTGCCAGCAGCTTAGGTGACCAAGACTCGACAGTGAACACTGAAGCTTTCTTT
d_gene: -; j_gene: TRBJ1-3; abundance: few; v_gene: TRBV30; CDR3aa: CAWTVSGNTIYF; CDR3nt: TGTGCCTGGACAGTCTCTGGAAACACCATATATTTT
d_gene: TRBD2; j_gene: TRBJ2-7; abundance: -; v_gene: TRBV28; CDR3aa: CASGLAAPYEQYF; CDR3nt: TGTGCCAGCGGACTAGCGGCCCCCTACGAGCAGTACTTC
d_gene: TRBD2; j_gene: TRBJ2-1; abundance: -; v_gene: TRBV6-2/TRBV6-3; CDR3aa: CASSFELADNEQFF; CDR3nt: TGTGCCAGCAGTTTCGAACTAGCGGACAATGAGCAGTTCTTC
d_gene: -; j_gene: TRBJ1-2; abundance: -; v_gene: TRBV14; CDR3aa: CASSQDINYGYTF; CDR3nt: TGTGCCAGCAGCCAAGACATCAACTATGGCTACACCTTC
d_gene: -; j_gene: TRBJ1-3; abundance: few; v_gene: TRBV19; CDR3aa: CASSIRFRETGNTIYF; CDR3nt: TGTGCCAGTAGTATAAGGTTCAGGGAAACTGGAAACACCATATATTTT
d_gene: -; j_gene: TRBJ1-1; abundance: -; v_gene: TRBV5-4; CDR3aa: CASSDPRRPPANTEAFF; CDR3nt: TGTGCCAGCAGCGATCCCCGAAGGCCGCCAGCGAACACTGAAGCTTTCTTT
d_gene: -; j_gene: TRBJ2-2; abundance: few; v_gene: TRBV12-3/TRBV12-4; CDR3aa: CASSSRQAGELFF; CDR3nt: TGTGCCAGCAGTTCCAGACAGGCCGGGGAGCTGTTTTTT
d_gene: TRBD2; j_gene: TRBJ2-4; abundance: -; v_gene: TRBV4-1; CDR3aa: CASSQGSGLAGVKNIQYF; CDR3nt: TGCGCCAGCAGCCAAGGTTCGGGACTAGCGGGAGTCAAAAACATTCAGTACTTC
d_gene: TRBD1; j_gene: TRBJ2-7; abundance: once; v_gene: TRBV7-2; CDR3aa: CASSLAGQGSGEQYF; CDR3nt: TGTGCCAGCAGCTTAGCGGGACAGGGGTCGGGCGAGCAGTACTTC